One sample yielded the 18 T cell receptor beta chains listed below, sequenced in a study of tissue T cells after allogeneic stem cell transplantation (dated 2022 in TCRdb). The library was prepared using the immunoSEQ multiplex PCR assay. TCRdb took this table from immuneACCESS and kept in-frame rearrangements with V and J called. Such tables lack part of the clones; where checked against another copy, unresolved V genes explain under half of the gap, and the rest is unexplained. In all, the sample holds about 21,000 clones, and roughly two thirds of those were seen once. The biggest ten clones account for about 0.38% of the sample. The sample comprised blood. The receptors were sampled from a female BALB/c mouse in good health. The MHC haplotype of this strain is H2-d.

Remarks on this clone: The listed genes are named as in mouse. The sequenced fragment ends 1 residue before the CDR3 boundary, so the rest is inferred from the germline J gene. The chain is built from TRBV13-1 and TRBJ2-4; 7 bases align to TRBD2. Germline CDR1 NSHNY, CDR2 SYGAGN. The junction had 4 bases not matched to a gene; V was cut back by 9 bases and J by 0 bases. The CDR3 is 13 amino acids. The chain's CDR3 is CANDWASQNTLYF. Partial CDR3 DNA: TGTGCCAACGACTGGGCTAGTCAAAACACCTTGTAC.

On this clone itself: Genes and germline are mouse. Coverage ceases 1 residue before the CDR3 finishes, and the germline J gene fills in the end. The chain is built from TRBV31 and TRBJ2-2, with 8 bases matching TRBD2. The CDR3 has 13 amino acids. Trimming took 4 bases from V and 6 from J; bases not matched to a gene: 4. Looked up from germline, CDR1 is GKSSPN and CDR2 is SITVG. The sequenced CDR3 bases are TGTGCCTGGAAAGGGGGGGGCGCCGGGCAGCTCTAC. Translating it yields CAWKGGGAGQLY. The whole CDR3 protein is CAWKGGGAGQLYF.

For this clone: These gene names are mouse names. In the same sample, other DNA sequences code for this CDR3. CDR3 DNA, as far as it was read: TGTGCCAGCAGCTACAGAGACACCCAGTAC. This encodes CASSYRDTQY. From start to end, the CDR3 is CASSYRDTQYF. The chain combines TRBV4 with TRBJ2-5; D not certain. Coverage ceases 1 residue before the CDR3 finishes, and the germline J gene fills in the end. In germline, CDR1 is LGHDT, CDR2 YNNKQL (reference sequence). There are 11 residues in the CDR3. The germline V and J ends were trimmed by 3 bases and 5 bases, with 3 bases remaining between them. Full variable domain (rest looked up from reference TRBV4 and TRBJ2-5): ETAVFQTPNYHVTQVGNEVSFNCKQTLGHDTMYWYKQDSKKLLKIMFSYNNKQLIVNETVPRRFSPQSSDKAHLNLRIKSVEPEDSAVYLCASSYRDTQYFGPGTRLLVL.

In the case of this clone: The gene names given are mouse names. The CDR3 extends 1 residue past the end of the read, so its final part is completed from the germline J gene. The chain recombines TRBV5 with TRBJ2-3; D is possibly TRBD2 (6 bases). Trimming shortened V by 0 bases and J by 0 bases, and 10 bases separated the two germline ends. This CDR3 comprises 16 residues. CDR1 and CDR2 from the germline V gene are LGHNA and YNLKQL (reference sequence). The sequenced CDR3 bases are TGTGCCAGCAGCCAAGACCGGGACTTTAGTGCAGAAACGCTGTAT. Its protein product is CASSQDRDFSAETLY. The entire CDR3 protein is CASSQDRDFSAETLYF.

About this clone itself: Each gene name is a mouse one. The CDR3 is cut off 1 residue early in the read; its end comes from the germline J gene. The gene calls are TRBV13-2 and TRBJ1-4, with D possibly matching TRBD1 (5 bases). The CDR3 contains 14 residues. The V end lost 0 bases, the J end lost 5 bases, and 8 bases lay between the germline ends. CDR1 is NNHNN and CDR2 is SYGAGS in the germline V gene (reference sequence). The sequenced CDR3 bases are TGTGCCAGCGGTGATGCTCCAGGGAACGAAAGATTATTT. Amino acids: CASGDAPGNERLF. The entire CDR3 sequence reads CASGDAPGNERLFF.

As regards this clone: Gene names are mouse gene names. The read terminates 1 residue ahead of where the CDR3 ends, so the germline J gene completes it. The genes are TRBV4 and TRBJ2-5, with 8 nucleotides matching TRBD2. CDR1 LGHDT and CDR2 YNNKQL come from the germline V gene (reference sequence). The CDR3 sequence is 15 residues long. J was trimmed by 2 bases and V by 3 bases; bases with no gene match: 4. The CDR3 protein is CASSYSGGGQDTQYF. The CDR3 bases that were read are TGTGCCAGCAGCTATAGTGGGGGGGGCCAAGACACCCAGTAC. The full variable domain, rest sourced from reference TRBV4 and TRBJ2-5, is ETAVFQTPNYHVTQVGNEVSFNCKQTLGHDTMYWYKQDSKKLLKIMFSYNNKQLIVNETVPRRFSPQSSDKAHLNLRIKSVEPEDSAVYLCASSYSGGGQDTQYFGPGTRLLVL.

Note on this clone: Germline and genes here are mouse. The read finishes 1 residue shy of the CDR3 end, and the germline J gene is used to complete it. This sequence joins TRBV14 and TRBJ1-4; D unclear. The germline CDR1 and CDR2 sequences are SGHDT and FRDEAV. This CDR3 comprises 13 residues. Trimming stripped 4 bases from V and 5 bases from J, with 9 bases between. The CDR3: CASSPPLNERLFF. The CDR3 DNA, read in part, is TGTGCCAGCAGTCCCCCCCTAAACGAAAGATTATTT.

About this clone: Mouse germline and gene names are used. The read comes to an end 1 residue before the CDR3 does, leaving the germline J gene to fill in the end. The chain uses TRBV13-3 and TRBJ2-5; the D gene is possibly TRBD2 (7 bases). V lost 2 bases, J lost 3 bases, and 10 bases lay in between. Looked up from germline, CDR1 is NNHDY and CDR2 is SYVADS. This CDR3 region has 14 residues. The CDR3 is CASSDWGRQDTQYF. The sequenced part of the CDR3 DNA is TGTGCCAGCAGTGACTGGGGGCGACAAGACACCCAGTAC.

Comments on this clone: Gene labels here are mouse ones. Coverage ceases 1 residue before the CDR3 finishes, and the germline J gene fills in the end. V gene TRBV20 combines with J gene TRBJ2-3; D may be TRBD1 or TRBD2 (5 bases each). The CDR3 totals 14 residues. Trimming left V 0 bases short and J 4 bases short, with 11 bases between. Germline V gene data show CDR1 as GFQATS and CDR2 as STVNSAI. The CDR3 is CGARDGLGPETLYF. The CDR3 bases that were read are TGTGGTGCTAGGGATGGGTTGGGACCAGAAACGCTGTAT.

Only a few counts were recorded for this clone. Any gene name here is a mouse gene name. The CDR3 end falls 1 residue outside the read, so it is completed with the germline J gene. This sequence joins TRBV2 and TRBJ1-5; D gene ambiguous. V was pared by 2 bases and J by 6 bases, with 2 bases between. CDR1 and CDR2 from the germline V gene are LGHNA and YSYQKL. The CDR3 covers 11 residues. The CDR3 loop reads CASSQLQAPLF. The sequenced CDR3 bases are TGTGCCAGCAGCCAACTCCAGGCTCCGCTT.

Details on this clone: Genes here carry mouse names. With the read ending 1 residue before the CDR3 end, the germline J gene is used to fill in that end. This specimen includes other DNA sequences encoding the same CDR3. The V call is TRBV20, the J call TRBJ1-6; no firm D call. Being an ORF, TRBJ1-6 has a function that is uncertain. V was trimmed by 0 bases and J by 5 bases, leaving 2 bases between them. Germline CDR1 reads GFQATS; CDR2 reads STVNSAI. The CDR3 loop spans 12 amino acids. Partial CDR3 DNA: TGTGGTGCTAGGGATAATAATTCGCCCCTCTAC. This codes for CGARDNNSPLY. The whole CDR3 region reads CGARDNNSPLYF.

A remark on this clone: Gene names and germline refer to mouse. The covered CDR3 bases are TGTGCTAGCACCAGACTGGGGGGCAACTATGCTGAGCAGTTC. Its protein product is CASTRLGGNYAEQF. The full CDR3 is CASTRLGGNYAEQFF. This sequence joins TRBV29 and TRBJ2-1; 10 positions match TRBD2. The CDR3 end is not reached by the read, which stops 1 residue before it; the germline J gene fills it in. CDR1 and CDR2 from the germline V gene are MSHET and SYDVDS. This CDR3 is built from 15 residues. The ends lost 7 bases at V and 1 base at J; junction bases unmatched: 4.

As for this clone: The gene names given are mouse names. The read comes to an end 1 residue before the CDR3 does, leaving the germline J gene to fill in the end. V usage is TRBV5 and J usage is TRBJ1-2, with a tentative D call TRBD1 (6 bases). Per germline, CDR1 LGHNA and CDR2 YNLKQL (reference sequence). This CDR3 is 14 amino acids long. V gave up 3 bases and J gave up 0 bases, with 8 bases separating them. Here the CDR3 reads CASSQGHTNSDYTF. Incomplete CDR3 DNA: TGTGCCAGCAGCCAGGGACACACAAACTCCGACTACACC.

About this clone: Mouse gene names apply. The sequenced fragment ends 1 residue before the CDR3 boundary, so the rest is inferred from the germline J gene. The chain uses TRBV2 and TRBJ2-3, with a possible D match to TRBD2 (7 bases). The germline V gene has CDR1 LGHNA and CDR2 YSYQKL. The CDR3 totals 15 residues. V dropped 0 bases and J dropped 3 bases, with 10 bases sitting between them. CDR3 sequence: CASSQERGGAETLYF. The covered CDR3 bases are TGTGCCAGCAGCCAAGAGAGGGGGGGGGCAGAAACGCTGTAT.

This clone was seen a handful of times. Gene names and germline match the mouse. The read terminates 1 residue ahead of where the CDR3 ends, so the germline J gene completes it. The chain links TRBV4 to TRBJ2-7; TRBD2 aligns across 7 bases. CDR3 length equals 14 residues. Unmatched junction bases numbered 6, after V lost 6 bases and J lost 1 base. Germline V gives CDR1 LGHDT, CDR2 YNNKQL (reference sequence). The CDR3 DNA, read in part, is TGTGCCAGCAGATCCGACTGGGAATCCTATGAACAGTAC. Translated, it gives CASRSDWESYEQY. The CDR3 reads in full as CASRSDWESYEQYF.

Concerning this clone itself: Germline and genes here are mouse. The read is 1 residue too short to cover the CDR3 end, so that end is filled in from the germline J gene. The chain combines TRBV5 with TRBJ2-7; TRBD2 agrees at 10 bases. CDR1 LGHNA and CDR2 YNLKQL come from the germline V gene (reference sequence). Trimming took 0 bases from V and 4 from J; bases not matched to a gene: 3. The CDR3 spans 15 residues. CDR3 loop: CASSQDRLGGYEQYF. The CDR3 bases that were read are TGTGCCAGCAGCCAAGATAGACTGGGGGGATATGAACAGTAC.

As regards this clone: Gene names follow the mouse nomenclature. The observed sequence ends 1 residue before the CDR3 terminus, with the missing tail filled in from the germline J gene. The chain couples TRBV29 to TRBJ1-1, with 7 bases aligning to TRBD1. Germline CDR1 is MSHET and CDR2 is SYDVDS. The V and J ends lost 5 bases and 0 bases, in that order; junction bases with no gene match: 0. The CDR3 contains 13 residues. The sequenced part of the CDR3 DNA is TGTGCTAGCAGTCAGGGGGCAAACACAGAAGTCTTC. Its protein product is CASSQGANTEVF. The whole CDR3 reads CASSQGANTEVFF.

As for this clone: The gene names here belong to mouse. The sequenced fragment ends 1 residue before the CDR3 boundary, so the rest is inferred from the germline J gene. Other nucleotide sequences from this sample produce the same CDR3. The chain links TRBV13-2 to TRBJ1-4; D gene unclear. Trimming removed 5 bases at V and 0 bases at J, with 8 bases between. The germline CDR1 and CDR2 sequences are NNHNN and SYGAGS (reference sequence). This CDR3 is built from 14 residues. This chain's CDR3 is CASGDKFSNERLFF. The covered CDR3 bases are TGTGCCAGCGGAGACAAATTTTCCAACGAAAGATTATTT.